The sequence of this T cell receptor (beta chain) was determined in a study of T cells in tuberculosis. Stated time point: new active TB diagnosis, blood taken before or within 7 days of starting treatment. The germline gives CDR1 ENHRY, CDR2 SYGVKD. Trimming shortened V by 6 bases and J by 8 bases, and 16 bases separated the two germline ends. CDR3 length: 13 amino acids. This table comes from immunoSEQ multiplex PCR, and its TCRdb copy is limited to in-frame clones, with some not included. The repertoire consists of some 30,000 clones, with 92% occurring once and the leading ten covering 6.8%. This chain links TRBV10-3 with TRBJ1-2; D not certain. The source material was PBMCs, sampled at tuberculosis diagnosis. This clonotype originated in an adult with tuberculosis. The CDR3 sequence: CAIRAGWDEGYTF. The CDR3 coding sequence is TGTGCCATCAGAGCGGGTTGGGATGAAGGCTACACCTTC.